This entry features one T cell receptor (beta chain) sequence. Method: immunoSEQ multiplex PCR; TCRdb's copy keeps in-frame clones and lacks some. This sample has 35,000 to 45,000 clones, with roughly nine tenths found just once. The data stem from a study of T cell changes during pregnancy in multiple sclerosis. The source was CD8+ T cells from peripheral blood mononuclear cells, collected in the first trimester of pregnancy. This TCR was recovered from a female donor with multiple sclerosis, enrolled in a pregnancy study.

The CDR3 nucleotides read TGCGCCAGCAGCTCGCGGGGGGGGTCTGCAGATACGCAGTATTTT. This gives the protein CASSSRGGSADTQYF. The chain couples TRBV5-1 to TRBJ2-3; 9 bases match TRBD2. The CDR3 runs 15 residues. The junction had 6 bases not matched to a gene; V was cut back by 3 bases and J by 4 bases. Germline loops: CDR1 SGHRS, CDR2 YFSETQ.